The entry that follows covers one TCR beta chain sequence. Antigen specificity is unknown. The same CDR3 also results from other DNA sequences found in this sample. These data are taken from a study of shared clonotypes between healthy human individuals. Study outcomes and limitations: All-four-donor shared clonotypes had higher generation probabilities than non-shared clonotypes did. The sampled material consisted only of blood, and tissue repertoires are likely to differ.

V lost 2 bases, J lost 2 bases, and 8 bases lay in between. Germline V gene data show CDR1 as SGHRS and CDR2 as YFSETQ. The CDR3 sequence is 14 residues long. Deep-level running was used for the assay. It was across several immunoSEQ plates that each subset's genomic DNA was evenly split. Libraries were prepared by immunoSEQ multiplex PCR; TCRdb keeps only in-frame clonotypes and omits some of them. The data hold some 1.5 million clones, with around 95% observed a single time. Sequencing was done on a sample of naive CD4+ T cells sorted from blood. The sample's subset: CD45RA+ positively selected. The chain has TRBV5-1 and TRBJ1-3; no reliable D call. The clonotype originates from a man under 40 in good health. The CDR3 sequence is CASSLRGPGNTIYF. CDR3 nucleotides: TGCGCCAGCAGCTTAAGAGGACCTGGAAACACCATATATTTT.